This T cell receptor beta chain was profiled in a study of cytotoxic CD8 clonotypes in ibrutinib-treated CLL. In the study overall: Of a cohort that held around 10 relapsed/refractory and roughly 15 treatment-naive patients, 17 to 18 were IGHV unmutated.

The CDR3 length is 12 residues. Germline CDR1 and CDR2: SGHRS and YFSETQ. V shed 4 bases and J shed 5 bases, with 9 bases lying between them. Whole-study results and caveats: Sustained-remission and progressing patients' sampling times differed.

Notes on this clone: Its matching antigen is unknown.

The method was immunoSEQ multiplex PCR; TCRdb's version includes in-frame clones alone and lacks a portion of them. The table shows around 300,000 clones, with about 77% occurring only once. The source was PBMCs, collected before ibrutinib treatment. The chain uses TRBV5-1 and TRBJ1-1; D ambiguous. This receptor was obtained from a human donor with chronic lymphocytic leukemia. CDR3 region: CASSVDFTEAFF. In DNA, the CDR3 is TGCGCCAGCAGCGTCGATTTTACTGAAGCTTTCTTT.